The source of this T cell receptor (beta chain) is a study of T cell responses to AZD1222 COVID-19 vaccine. Whole-study findings and limits: In the spike-specific TCR repertoire, nearly half reportedly target unmutated variant regions. White British ancestry dominated among donors, who included more females, and clonal diversity was possibly underestimated. Samples come after the peak T cell response, not at day 14.

The data were produced by immunoSEQ multiplex PCR, yet TCRdb's version contains in-frame clones alone and is incomplete. The top ten hold about 6% of the sample, which has 120,000 to 150,000 clones, roughly 89% seen once. This CDR3 region has 14 residues. Germline CDR1 SGHTA, CDR2 FQGNSA. Regarding this clone: What it recognizes is unknown. One end of the junction does not line up with germline, which may come from a read error.

The chain carries TRBV7-2 and TRBJ1-1, with D unclear. This specimen consisted of peripheral blood, obtained on day 0 of AZD1222 vaccination. This TCR came from an adult in good health. The CDR3 DNA reads TGTGCCAGCAGGTTAGGAGGAATGAACACTGAAGCTTTCTTT. Translating gives CASRLGGMNTEAFF.